This T cell receptor beta chain was identified during a study of blood T cell repertoires in COVID-19. Across the whole study: T cells, B-cell-depleted T cells, or PBMCs provided the cDNA or gDNA that served as material.

Sequencing was performed with immunoSEQ multiplex PCR; in TCRdb, only in-frame clones are kept and a portion is missing. The table lists around 100,000 clones, 82% of them singletons. V was pared by 5 bases and J by 8 bases, with 12 bases between. The CDR3 runs 12 residues. Per the germline V gene, CDR1 is SEHNR and CDR2 is FQNEAQ (reference sequence). The chain combines TRBV7-9 with TRBJ1-2; D is unresolved. The receptor was derived from a man aged 70 or older with acute or convalescent COVID-19. Sequences were obtained from peripheral blood. CDR3 coding DNA: TGTGCCAGCAGCCACGACACTTGGGGCTACACCTTC. Its translation is CASSHDTWGYTF.